By sample share, the clone carrying this TCR beta chain is medium-sized. Repertoires were generated with immunoSEQ multiplex PCR, while TCRdb's copy carries only in-frame clones and drops some. There are about 5,200 clones in the sample; roughly 80% occur only once, and around 15% lies in the top ten. These data originate in a study of T cell changes during pregnancy in multiple sclerosis. CDR1 and CDR2 (germline): SGHRS, YFSETQ. The CDR3 extends over 17 amino acids. V was clipped by 4 bases and J by 0 bases; unmatched bases: 11. The chain is built from TRBV5-1 and TRBJ1-1, with 8 positions matching TRBD1. Sequenced here: CD8+ T cells from peripheral blood mononuclear cells, sampled in the second trimester of pregnancy. This clonotype originated in a female donor in good health, enrolled as a control in a pregnancy study. The CDR3 sequence is CASSDDRGWPMNTEAFF. CDR3 DNA sequence: TGCGCCAGCAGCGACGACAGGGGATGGCCAATGAACACTGAAGCTTTCTTT.